This is a list of T cell receptor beta chains from one sample in a study of cytomegalovirus exposure and HLA in healthy donors. Sequencing used immunoSEQ multiplex PCR; TCRdb keeps in-frame clones, though not all of them. The sample contains 130,000 to 150,000 clones, approximately 80% of which appear only once. What was sequenced was PBMCs. These receptors were taken from a man aged 25-40 years in good health and CMV-seropositive. Each CDR3 is given without its conserved first and last residue.

>TRBV28|TRBJ1-4
ASSSGLLGGKLF
>TRBV28|TRBJ2-7
ASSIQDYEQY
>TRBV2|TRBJ2-5
ASMRVLETQY
>TRBV2|TRBJ2-1
ASSWGTGGNEQF
>TRBV19|TRBJ2-7
ASSIAGSGTYEQY
>TRBV6-7|TRBJ1-1
ASSGTPGSTMNTEAF
>TRBV6-4|TRBJ1-1
ASSDGRSTEAF
>TRBV27|TRBJ1-6
ASSYRLPTYNSPLH
>TRBV5-4|TRBJ2-5
ASSLEVLAGGIAETQY
>TRBV19|TRBJ1-1
ASSIAAVTEAF
>TRBV14|TRBJ2-4
ASSPLGGAGNIQY
>TRBV7-9|TRBJ1-2
ASSPTGTGSADGYT
>TRBV2|TRBJ2-7
ASRTTSGTTSYEQY
>TRBV27|TRBJ1-1
ASSPLGVNTEAF
>TRBV5-1|TRBJ2-7
ASRAGDHEQY
>TRBV7-6|TRBJ1-1
ASSLTGLEAF
>TRBV19|TRBJ2-1
ASSMGQGSYNEQF
>TRBV5-1|TRBJ2-5
ASSLGLLAGGEETQY
>TRBV30|TRBJ1-1
AWSVRANTEAF
>TRBV27|TRBJ1-1
ASRRQPNTEAF
>TRBV6-5|TRBJ1-1
ASSYSNNRDEAF
>TRBV6-6|TRBJ2-7
ASNPDRASYEQY
>TRBV18|TRBJ1-6
ASSPGTGGNSPLH
>TRBV9|TRBJ2-7
ASSVALGGGYEQY
>TRBV5-6|TRBJ1-1
ASSFDRGTEAF
>TRBV5-1|TRBJ2-2
ASSLQAGHGAGELF
>TRBV7-6|TRBJ2-7
ASSLVVLAEVSSYEQY
>TRBV2|TRBJ1-1
ASSVSNTEAF
>TRBV28|TRBJ1-5
ASSNREIYQPQH
>TRBV27|TRBJ2-3
ASSPRDFSTDTQY
>TRBV14|TRBJ2-7
ASSERGSGSYEQY
>TRBV19|TRBJ1-6
ASSPGTGDSPLH
>TRBV9|TRBJ1-6
ASSPGQGSPLH
>TRBV5-1|TRBJ2-5
ASSLWDRETETQY
>TRBV19|TRBJ2-6
ASKRAGANVLT
>TRBV5-1|TRBJ2-1
ASSVAGTSGYNEQF
>TRBV6-5|-
ASSYGEGEQY
>TRBV6-1|TRBJ1-2
ASSHRDRGRGGYT
>TRBV6-1|TRBJ1-2
ASSEVGAVNYGYT
>TRBV14|TRBJ2-1
ASTSGRAQF
>TRBV27|TRBJ1-5
ASSLGQGGLSPQH
>TRBV19|TRBJ1-1
ASSIMGREAF
>TRBV7-2|TRBJ1-6
ASSSQGTSNSPLH
>TRBV6-5|TRBJ2-7
ASSPQRRGPGEQY
>TRBV27|TRBJ1-5
ASSPDSNTYSNQPQH
>TRBV18|TRBJ2-5
ASSPGLAGGPRETQY
>TRBV30|TRBJ2-5
AWSVAGSLSETQY
>TRBV7-9|TRBJ2-3
SSSRTLRDRSFSDTQY
>TRBV27|TRBJ2-7
ASSSLGQSSYEQY
>TRBV28|TRBJ2-2
ASIGGAGELF